This entry features one T cell receptor (beta chain) sequence. Its recognized antigen is unknown. Base qualities are missing; no much larger clone stands one base away. The germline V gene (reference sequence) gives CDR1 as SEHNR and CDR2 as FQNEAQ. Reading from cysteine to phenylalanine, the CDR3 counts 13 amino acids. Only CDR3 DNA is held: 39 bases, read in frame from base 1. V drops 5 bases and J drops 7 bases, leaving 14 bases in between. Genomic DNA was extracted from sorted cells with the Quick-DNA Microprep Kit. Amplification of TCRbeta DNA was done with the immunoSEQ hsTCRbeta kit, following the protocol from the manufacturer. An Illumina MiSeq instrument was used to sequence the TCRbeta libraries. Regarding the original processing steps: After out-of-frame sequences were removed, 2 million to 2.5 million distinct TCRbeta sequences remained, averaging around 67,000 per individual. Each individual was scored according to the count of 160 or so previously reported CMV-associated TCRbeta sequences and the total productive distinct TCRbeta count. A beta-binomial model was reimplemented in Python, and scikit-learn random forests with default parameters were trained on US cohort data. Classifier performance on the Belgian cohort was reported as the median AUC with percentile confidence intervals calculated over 10,000 bootstrap iterations. Drawn from immuneACCESS, this table holds only the in-frame rearrangements with V and J called that TCRdb kept. Clones are partly lost; checked studies trace under half to an unresolved V gene and leave the rest unexplained. The V and J calls and the clone size are those of that table, but D and trimming were determined from the DNA. The sample contains tens of thousands of clones, under 85% of them found a single time. The ten largest make up about 0.6% of the sample.

A FACSAria II was used to sort memory CD4+ T cells, defined as single viable CD3+CD4+CD8-CD45RO+ cells. CMV serostatus was determined using a Roche Elecsys assay that detects serum IgG against CMV pp150, pp28, p38 and p52. After thawing, total CD4+ T cells were enriched by positive selection with CD4 magnetic microbeads. The samples came from a separate study whose specific focus was interrogating the CD4+ T cell memory repertoire. Peripheral blood mononuclear cells were isolated and cryopreserved according to standard operating procedures, and serum was stored at -80 degrees C. CD3-PerCP (BW264/56), CD4-APC (RPA-T4), CD45RO-PE (UCHT1) and CD8-Pacific Orange (3B5) antibodies were used for staining, and non-viable cells were excluded with Sytox blue. These data belong to a study of memory CD4+ T cells and cytomegalovirus serostatus (dated by TCRdb to 2018 to 2020). Regarding the complete study: The cohort included about 33 healthy adults from Belgium, of whom 9 were CMV seropositive and about 24 were CMV seronegative. The study sequenced CD4+ memory TCRbeta repertoires of a Belgian cohort with known cytomegalovirus serostatus to replicate a published TCR-based CMV serostatus classifier.

Study-wide conclusions, independent of this receptor: Only CD4+CD45RO+ memory cells were sequenced, in contrast to the original study, in which naive and memory CD4+ and CD8+ populations were covered. The results were interpreted as suggesting that the CMV-associated TCR signature is mostly present in the CD4+ memory repertoire. For predicting CMV serostatus, the median bootstrapped AUC was approximately 0.95 using the original framework and approximately 0.91 using a US-trained random forest. Of 164 previously reported CMV-associated TCRbeta sequences, approximately 70 appeared in the CD4+ memory repertoires, each in one to five individuals. The original-framework classifier achieved a median bootstrapped AUC of about 0.94 with a 95% CI of 0.76-1.00 on the Belgian cohort.

The receptor comes from an adult in good health and CMV-seronegative. Sequencing was done on a sample of memory CD4+ T cells from blood. This chain is built from TRBV7-9 and TRBJ1-1; the D gene is possibly TRBD1, with 5 bases matching. The CDR3 region reads CASSPGRGDEAFF. The sequenced DNA is TGTGCCAGCAGCCCGGGACGGGGGGATGAAGCTTTCTTT.